This T cell receptor beta chain derives from a study of shared clonotypes between healthy human individuals. Study conclusions and caveats: The study found about 5% of naive CD4 clonotypes shared across a few donors. Naive subsets generally had larger estimated richness than memory subsets.

From germline, CDR1 is LNHDA and CDR2 SQIVND (reference sequence). V was clipped by 4 bases and J by 6 bases; unmatched bases: 6. The CDR3 length is 15 residues. Notes on this clone: Antigen: not known.

DNA at about 0.2 ug, approximately 30,000 T cell genomes, went into sorted-subset replicate PCRs. The protocol was immunoSEQ multiplex PCR, while the TCRdb copy is restricted to in-frame clones and leaves out a portion. The table lists 2 million to 2.5 million clones, approximately 90% of them singletons. Specimen: naive CD4+ T cells from PBMCs. Regarding subset: CD45RA+ positively selected. The TCR sequence derives from a man in his late teens or twenties in good health. Some clones in this sample may be carry-over from other donors' samples. The chain combines TRBV19 with TRBJ2-1; 10 bases are a match to TRBD2. The CDR3 nucleotides are TGTGCCAGTAGTAGGGCTAGCGGGAGCTTCAATGAGCAGTTCTTC. It translates to CASSRASGSFNEQFF.